This T cell receptor beta chain is from a study of long-term antiretroviral therapy in people with HIV (dated 2022 in TCRdb). About the investigation overall: Collection of the earliest samples took place about a decade ahead of the 2015 WHO recommendation for immediate ART, at a time when ART was typically delayed until CD4 counts fell. This retrospective serial study examined whether starting ART and sustained HIV suppression were associated with changes in the composition and diversity of the TRB repertoire in peripheral blood. From some 33 adults with confirmed HIV infection, the cohort provided approximately 190 cryopreserved PBMC samples, gathered serially across a mean of around six years (range 1-12). Of the 30 to 35 participants with HIV, approximately twelve were female. No cross-contamination during QIAcube processing was shown when test extractions of a monoclonal T-cell line were performed alongside approximately 32 polyclonal samples. What the study reported, not specific to this receptor: Because pre-ART samples had limited cell numbers, unsorted PBMC were profiled rather than sorted CD4+ and CD8+ T cells. CDR3 length ranges in HIV repertoires were narrower than in controls, and network structure suggested an antigen-experienced repertoire with only a slight naive shift after ART. Expanded TRB clones identified before ART initiation dominated the repertoire at all time points, although this dominance fluctuated and declined in many PLHIV after ART. A significant increase in TRB diversity was found to be associated with ART initiation, although TRB diversity was observed to remain significantly below that of transplant donor controls even after long-term ART. No data were available on ART adherence, viral resistance or therapy changes, limiting inferences about post-ART repertoire changes. Because PBMC availability was limited, only the TCR beta chain was sequenced, with no alpha chain pairing. The samples span the years 2004 to 2017, and the ART regimens used at that time may not be as effective as current regimens.

Comment on this clone: What this receptor recognizes is not known. The sample holds no much larger clone one base away, and base qualities are not on file.

The immunoSEQ hsTCRB v3.0 assay was used at survey level resolution for TRB variable region sequencing. TRB sequencing targeted a depth of about 40,000-50,000 T-cell genomes per sample. Pooled TRB libraries were sequenced on an Illumina MiSeq with a v3 150-cycle kit. The paper's data handling went like this. Analysis of repertoires was carried out in R inside a reproducible Nextflow workflow spanning QC, data transformation and analysis. Custom analyses were implemented in LymphoSeq2, an R package for AIRR-Seq data exploration. A handful of samples yielding fewer than 5000 total TRB sequences were excluded, leaving around 190 analyzed HIV repertoires. Of the roughly 180 retained HIV repertoires, under 65 were collected before and about 130 after ART initiation. Repertoires were downsampled to 5000 TRB nucleotide sequences, with summary statistics averaged over 100 downsampling iterations. The analysis kept only TRB sequences whose CDR3 regions were at least seven amino acids long. Diversity was assessed using a clonality score derived from Shannon entropy and using the Gini coefficient. In the repertoire networks, any two of the top 5000 CDR3 amino acid sequences were linked whenever the two sequences differed by an edit distance of one. GLIPH2 predicted antigen specificity groups and MHC restriction for TRB CDR3 amino acid sequences. To flag known CMV, EBV, HIV or tissue antigen associations, CDR3 amino acid sequences were matched against VDJdb and McPAS-TCR. Pre-ART, post-ART and control groups were compared with Wilcoxon signed-rank tests and Holm-Bonferroni correction. In TCRdb, the immuneACCESS table is reduced to in-frame sequences with V and J assigned. These tables do not hold every clone; where another copy was compared, an unresolved V gene accounts for under half, and the others remain unexplained. The V and J calls and the clone size are those of that table, but D and trimming were determined from the DNA. The table for this sample lists about 39,000 clones; 85% to 90% of them were counted only once. The ten largest make up 5.7% of the sample.

Reading the germline V gene gives CDR1 SQVTM and CDR2 ANQGSEA. From its cysteine to its phenylalanine, the CDR3 spans 13 amino acids. Of all the DNA, just the CDR3 is kept, 39 bases in frame from base 1. V is clipped by 6 bases and J by 4 bases, and the sequence between their germline boundaries is 14 bases long. Participants were included only if at least one PBMC sample before ART initiation and at least two post-ART samples were available. Treatment was received in the United States of America by all participants with HIV. Before DNA extraction, cryopreserved samples of 1-10 million PBMC were thawed and washed. At the time of the earliest PBMC sample for each participant with HIV, ages ranged from roughly 23 to 60 years. PBMC samples were contributed by each participant from 1-4 timepoints before ART initiation and 2-8 timepoints after ART initiation, with a median of 7 samples. For every participant, serial HIV viral load, CD4+ T-cell count, ART history and demographic data were obtained. Genomic DNA was extracted from unsorted PBMC with a Qiagen kit on a QIAcube, processed in batches of 12 samples.

The receptor was isolated from a woman in her 50s with HIV. This chain is built from TRBV29-1 and TRBJ2-3, with TRBD1 tentatively as D gene (5 bases match). The material sequenced was unsorted PBMCs, taken 3.1 years after starting antiretroviral therapy. The base sequence is TGCAGCGTCGTCCGGCTAGGGGCAGATACGCAGTATTTT. The translation is CSVVRLGADTQYF.